Following are 21 T cell receptor beta chains from one sample sequenced in a study of TIL therapy for anti-PD-1-resistant metastatic lung cancer (TCRdb year 2021). The time point label for this specimen denotes: pre-treatment sample, taken before nivolumab and TIL therapy. The baseline tumor samples were excised metastases, mostly pleural nodules or supraclavicular lymph nodes, taken from the same resection that was used to grow TIL. TCR beta CDR3 regions were amplified from genomic DNA by bias-controlled multiplex PCR with the immunoSEQ v3 hsTCRB kit. The table was pulled from immuneACCESS by TCRdb, which kept in-frame rearrangements only. Such tables lose some clones; where checked, under half of the loss comes from unresolved V genes, and the rest has no known cause. In this sample the table shows 95,000 or so clones, just over 65% of which occur a single time. Together, the top ten hold roughly 9.8% of the sample.

The sample here was tumor tissue, taken at baseline. Every receptor here comes from a person aged 25 to 85 with non-small cell lung cancer.

V usage is TRBV7-9 and J usage is TRBJ1-5, with D hard to call. The V end was cut by 1 base, the J end by 5 bases, with 12 bases between. Germline CDR1 is SEHNR and CDR2 is FQNEAQ (reference sequence). There are 15 residues in the CDR3. CDR3 residues: CASSLDAGVDQPQHF. DNA of the CDR3: TGTGCCAGCAGCTTAGATGCGGGTGTGGATCAGCCCCAGCATTTT.

The CDR3: CASSSGTGGRQETQYF. Written as DNA, the CDR3 is TGTGCCAGCAGTTCCGGGACAGGGGGCCGCCAAGAGACCCAGTACTTC. The genes are TRBV5-8 and TRBJ2-5; 12 bases align to TRBD1. Germline V gives CDR1 SGHTS, CDR2 YDEGEE. Losses at the gene ends were 5 bases for V and 1 base for J; bases not matched to a gene: 6. This CDR3 spans 16 amino acids. Using reference TRBV5-8 and TRBJ2-5 for the parts outside the CDR3, the full variable domain is EAGVTQSPTHLIKTRGQQATLRCSPISGHTSVYWYQQALGLGLQFLLWYDEGEERNRGNFPPRFSGRQFPNYSSELNVNALELEDSALYLCASSSGTGGRQETQYFGPGTRLLVL.

This clone occurred a few times. Given a much more abundant clone one base away, this may be a read error. The rearrangement joins TRBV6-5 to TRBJ1-2, with TRBD1 matching over 7 bases. V trimming: 9 bases; J trimming: 10 bases; junction bases outside the gene matches: 20. Germline CDR1 and CDR2: MNHEY and SVGAGI. The CDR3 has 15 amino acids. CDR3 coding DNA: TGTGCCAGTTTAGCGACCACAGGGGTACAGCGCGACTACACCTTC. Residues: CASLATTGVQRDYTF.

This clone was recorded a few times. This rearrangement joins TRBV7-2 to TRBJ2-1; TRBD2 matches 14 bases. V lost 5 bases and J lost 9; bases outside the gene matches: 9. Per the germline V gene, CDR1 is SGHTA and CDR2 is FQGNSA. The CDR3 has 16 amino acids. In DNA form, the CDR3 reads TGTGCCAGCAGCCCCCCAGGGACTAGCGGGAGATCTGAGCAGTTCTTC. Encoded protein: CASSPPGTSGRSEQFF.

This clone came up once. This chain links TRBV11-2 with TRBJ2-3; D call uncertain. The germline V gene has CDR1 SGHAT and CDR2 FQNNGV. V was pared by 2 bases and J by 0 bases, with 3 bases between. The CDR3 is made up of 13 amino acids. This CDR3 is CASSLSSTDTQYF. The CDR3 DNA is TGTGCCAGCAGCTTATCTAGCACAGATACGCAGTATTTT.

There are many counts of this clone. The J gene is TRBJ1-5, the V gene TRBV19; D perhaps matches TRBD1 (5 bases). CDR1 LNHDA and CDR2 SQIVND come from the germline V gene (reference sequence). The CDR3 spans 13 residues. Trimming removed 3 bases at V and 6 bases at J, with 9 bases between. CDR3 loop: CASSMQGSQPQHF. The CDR3 coding sequence is TGTGCCAGTAGTATGCAGGGATCTCAGCCCCAGCATTTT.

This rearrangement joins TRBV7-2 to TRBJ2-3, with 11 nucleotides matching TRBD2. This CDR3 spans 15 amino acids. From germline, CDR1 is SGHTA and CDR2 FQGNSA. J lost 5 bases, V lost 3 bases, and 4 bases had no gene match. Written as DNA, the CDR3 is TGTGCCAGCAGCTTTAGCGGGGGGGGAGAAGATACGCAGTATTTT. Amino acid sequence: CASSFSGGGEDTQYF.

The rearrangement joins TRBV5-1 to TRBJ2-7; D remains ambiguous. Germline loops: CDR1 SGHRS, CDR2 YFSETQ. The V end was cut by 4 bases, the J end by 6 bases, with 17 bases between. This CDR3 has 14 amino acids. This CDR3 reads CASSPPPYLGEQYF. CDR3 nucleotide sequence: TGCGCCAGCAGCCCTCCCCCATATTTGGGCGAGCAGTACTTC.

This chain joins TRBV6-2 or TRBV6-3 and TRBJ2-3; tentatively, D is TRBD2 (5 bases). Germline values: CDR1 MNHEY, CDR2 SVGEGT. The CDR3 is 13 amino acids. Trimming shortened V by 4 bases and J by 3 bases, and 8 bases separated the two germline ends. Written as DNA, the CDR3 is TGTGCCAGCAGTTTGGGGAGAACAGATACGCAGTATTTT. Protein: CASSLGRTDTQYF.

The CDR3 loop reads CASSARLAASGDTQYF. Here the CDR3 DNA reads TGTGCCAGCAGCGCCCGACTAGCGGCGAGTGGAGATACGCAGTATTTT. The chain couples TRBV13 to TRBJ2-3; 9 nucleotides match TRBD2. The CDR3 sequence is 16 residues long. The germline V gene encodes CDR1 PRHDT and CDR2 FYEKMQ (reference sequence). J gave up 5 bases and V 5 bases, and 11 bases lay outside the gene matches.

The genes are TRBV27 and TRBJ2-2, with TRBD2 identical over 8 bases. Germline CDR1 reads MNHEY; CDR2 reads SMNVEV (reference sequence). This CDR3 is built from 19 residues. The V gene end was trimmed by 3 bases and the J gene end by 2 bases; junction bases not matched to a gene: 14. CDR3 residues: CASSFIGVGLAGNTGELFF. In DNA, the CDR3 is TGTGCCAGCAGTTTTATTGGGGTGGGATTAGCGGGAAACACCGGGGAGCTGTTTTTT.

This clone was found once. This chain connects TRBV15 to TRBJ1-1; D is uncertain. The germline V gene has CDR1 LNHNV and CDR2 YYDKDF (reference sequence). With 1 base removed from V and 1 base from J, the gap between germline ends came to 4 bases. This CDR3 is built from 13 residues. As DNA, the CDR3 is TGTGCCACCAGCAGAGTCCGGAACACTGAAGCTTTCTTT. Protein product: CATSRVRNTEAFF.

The V call is TRBV11-2, the J call TRBJ2-7; the D gene is possibly TRBD1 (7 bases). Germline values: CDR1 SGHAT, CDR2 FQNNGV. This CDR3 has 12 amino acids. The V end lost 4 bases, the J end lost 7 bases, and 11 bases lay between the germline ends. CDR3 region: CASSSQGGEQYF. The CDR3 bases are TGTGCCAGCAGCTCGCAGGGGGGAGAGCAGTACTTC.

This clone was seen a single time. The chain has TRBV6-6 and TRBJ1-5; 7 bases align to TRBD1. V trimming: 7 bases; J trimming: 6 bases; junction bases outside the gene matches: 3. Germline values: CDR1 MNHNY, CDR2 SVGAGI (reference sequence). The CDR3 length is 12 residues. The CDR3 nucleotides read TGTGCCAGCAACTACAGGGGTCAGCCCCAGCATTTT. Translation: CASNYRGQPQHF.

This chain links TRBV12-3 or TRBV12-4 with TRBJ1-5, with D unresolved. Trimming removed 3 bases at V and 1 base at J, with 1 base between. This CDR3 has 12 residues. The CDR3 protein is CASSFSNQPQHF. CDR3 nucleotides: TGTGCCAGCAGTTTCAGCAATCAGCCCCAGCATTTT.

Ten or more counts support this clone. This chain joins TRBV4-2 and TRBJ2-7; 8 bases agree with TRBD2. Germline assignment: CDR1 LGHNA and CDR2 YNFKEQ. Trimming at V came to 1 base and at J to 4 bases, leaving 6 bases not matched to a gene. The length of the CDR3 is 15 residues. CDR3 loop: CASSQASGSGYEQYF. The CDR3 DNA follows: TGTGCCAGCAGCCAAGCCAGCGGGAGCGGGTACGAGCAGTACTTC.

As for this clone: The junction does not match germline at one end; this may be a read error. The chain joins TRBV5-1 to TRBJ1-6, with TRBD1 matching 9 bases. Germline V gives CDR1 SGHRS, CDR2 YFSETQ. The CDR3 runs to 15 residues. CDR3 amino acids: CASRLGQGGNSPLHF. The CDR3 nucleotides are TGCGCCAGCAGATTGGGACAGGGTGGGAATTCACCCCTCCACTTT.

The chain couples TRBV7-2 to TRBJ1-1, with TRBD1 as a possible D gene (6 bases). Per the germline V gene, CDR1 is SGHTA and CDR2 is FQGNSA. Trimming pared 1 base from V and 8 bases from J, leaving 14 bases between. CDR3 length equals 14 residues. CDR3 DNA sequence: TGTGCCAGCAGCTTAGATAAGGGGGGCAGGGAAGCTTTCTTT. It yields the protein CASSLDKGGREAFF.

The chain carries TRBV7-8 and TRBJ2-3, with 11 bases that match TRBD2. In germline, CDR1 is SGHVS, CDR2 FQNEAQ. The CDR3 is 18 residues long. J gave up 4 bases and V 5 bases, and 14 bases lay outside the gene matches. CDR3 sequence: CASSPPRGSGGGPDTQYF. For the CDR3, the DNA is TGTGCCAGCAGCCCACCCCGGGGTAGCGGGGGGGGGCCAGATACGCAGTATTTT.

This clone was counted only a few times. The chain carries TRBV5-4 and TRBJ1-1; possibly TRBD1 for D (5 bases). The CDR3 sequence is 15 residues long. The germline CDR1 and CDR2 sequences are SGHNT and YYREEE (reference sequence). V lost 6 bases to trimming and J lost 7 bases, with 22 bases between them. CDR3 residues: CASTSGPPGTFEAFF. In DNA, the CDR3 is TGTGCCAGCACCTCAGGTCCCCCAGGGACCTTTGAAGCTTTCTTT.

V gene TRBV5-1 combines with J gene TRBJ1-5, with TRBD1 as a possible D gene (5 bases). CDR1 and CDR2 from the germline V gene are SGHRS and YFSETQ. The CDR3 is 16 residues long. Deletions cut 2 bases from V and 1 base from J, with 13 bases between. CDR3 sequence (DNA): TGCGCCAGCAGCTTCCAGGGTCCCCCAAGCAATCAGCCCCAGCATTTT. Translating gives CASSFQGPPSNQPQHF.